This T cell receptor (beta chain) comes out of a study of blood T cells in healthy people across ages. This CDR3 has 14 amino acids. Germline CDR1 reads SGHRS; CDR2 reads YFSETQ. V lost 3 bases, J lost 6 bases, and 15 bases lay in between. This clonotype showed up just a few times. A second roughly 7 to 11 cycle PCR used barcoded and J-beta primers. TCRdb itself ran the 5' RACE reads through MiXCR, one entry per CDR3 protein. The top ten clones hold over 10% of a sample with 650,000 to 1,000,000 distinct CDR3 sequences, under 40% of them seen once. This chain connects TRBV5-1 to TRBJ1-1; D unresolved. The sequenced material came from blood. The receptor's source is a man between 18 and 29 years old in good health. Here the CDR3 DNA reads TGCGCCAGCAGCTCTCTCAGCACACCGCCTGAAGCTTTCTTT. Its translation: CASSSLSTPPEAFF.